Below, one T cell receptor (beta chain) is given with its context. Antigen: not known. The sample is drawn from a study of vaccination and CD4 T cells after COVID-19. Treatment meaning: approximately 10-day PBMC culture with coronavirus spike peptide pools or control peptides (ViraFEST assay). V lost 3 bases to trimming and J lost 0 bases, with 9 bases between them. Germline V gives CDR1 DFQATT, CDR2 SNEGSKA (reference sequence). CDR3 length: 14 amino acids. With the Oncomine TCR Beta short-read assay, DNA from cultured CD4+ T cells was sequenced. Each CDR3 protein is one row after TCRdb ran MiXCR on the PCR reads. The profile shows 14,000 or so distinct CDR3 sequences, roughly 60% of them singletons.

The material sequenced was CD4+ T cells from blood, cultured in vitro. This chain joins TRBV20-1 and TRBJ1-3; D is unclear. The sequence was collected from a human donor who had recovered from COVID-19. The CDR3 DNA sequence: TGCAGTGCTAGCACAGAACTCTCTGGAAACACCATATATTTT. It translates to CSASTELSGNTIYF.